The rows below give T cell receptor beta chains drawn from one sample of a study of T cell responses to AZD1222 COVID-19 vaccine. Clones were read by immunoSEQ multiplex PCR, and TCRdb kept only the in-frame ones, dropping some. The top ten clones hold 10% of a sample with around 88,000 clones, just over 85% of them seen once. The sample consisted of peripheral blood, taken on day 0 of MenACWY control vaccination. These receptors came from an adult in good health. Each CDR3 is given with its conserved first and last residue. A D gene is named only where the DNA matches it firmly. Size tells how often a clone was seen (once, few, many) or the class of an expanded clone, and some rows leave it out.

D gene | J gene | CDR3 length | clone size | V gene | CDR3 protein | CDR3 DNA
- | TRBJ1-3 | 16 | - | TRBV9 | CASSPNPSLSGNTIYF | TGTGCCAGCAGTCCAAACCCGTCCCTCTCTGGAAACACCATATATTTT
TRBD1 | TRBJ2-7 | 15 | - | TRBV28 | CASSQDGTGSYEQYF | TGTGCCAGCAGTCAAGACGGGACAGGATCCTACGAGCAGTACTTC
- | TRBJ1-1 | 15 | - | TRBV5-8 | CASSPLAGMNTEAFF | TGTGCCAGCAGCCCCCTTGCAGGGATGAACACTGAAGCTTTCTTT
- | TRBJ1-3 | 15 | - | TRBV28 | CAASGTLFSGNTIYF | TGTGCCGCATCCGGGACGCTCTTCTCTGGAAACACCATATATTTT
TRBD2 | TRBJ2-1 | 16 | - | TRBV7-9 | CASSLAGSGGYREQFF | TGTGCCAGCAGCTTAGCGGGTAGCGGGGGTTACAGGGAGCAGTTCTTC
- | TRBJ2-6 | 15 | - | TRBV6-6 | CASSYGGPGANVLTF | TGTGCCAGCAGTTACGGGGGCCCTGGGGCCAACGTCCTGACTTTC
- | TRBJ1-1 | 13 | - | TRBV19 | CASSIWGSTEAFF | TGTGCCAGTAGTATTTGGGGTTCCACTGAAGCTTTCTTT
TRBD1 | TRBJ1-1 | 16 | once | TRBV5-4 | CASSPGQGAVGTEAFF | TGTGCCAGCAGCCCCGGACAGGGGGCGGTTGGGACTGAAGCTTTCTTT
TRBD2 | TRBJ2-1 | 14 | - | TRBV10-3 | CATAGTSGDNEQFF | TGTGCCACCGCGGGGACTAGCGGAGACAATGAGCAGTTCTTC
- | TRBJ1-5 | 13 | - | TRBV10-3 | CAITSGRNQPQHF | TGTGCCATCACCTCGGGACGGAATCAGCCCCAGCATTTT
- | TRBJ2-5 | 13 | - | TRBV28 | CASSFNGQETQYF | TGTGCCAGCAGTTTTAACGGCCAGGAGACCCAGTACTTC
- | TRBJ1-1 | 14 | - | TRBV19 | CASSLAGMNTEAFF | TGTGCCAGTAGTTTGGCAGGCATGAACACTGAAGCTTTCTTT
TRBD1 | TRBJ1-2 | 14 | - | TRBV27 | CASSAWDRNYGYTF | TGTGCCAGCAGTGCCTGGGACAGAAACTATGGCTACACCTTC
- | TRBJ1-1 | 13 | - | TRBV29-1 | CSVVTTGGTEAFF | TGCAGCGTTGTAACGACGGGTGGGACTGAAGCTTTCTTT
- | TRBJ2-7 | 12 | once | TRBV19 | CASSSGGEEQYF | TGTGCCAGTAGTTCAGGGGGGGAAGAGCAGTACTTC
TRBD1 | TRBJ1-1 | 14 | - | TRBV19 | CASQFSTGGLKAFF | TGTGCCAGTCAATTCTCGACAGGGGGTTTAAAAGCTTTCTTT
- | TRBJ2-7 | 13 | - | TRBV7-9 | CASSLRGREEQYF | TGTGCCAGCAGCTTAAGAGGAAGGGAAGAGCAGTACTTC
- | TRBJ1-2 | 15 | - | TRBV4-3 | CASSPEKGYYYGYTF | TGCGCCAGCAGCCCGGAAAAGGGGTACTACTATGGCTACACCTTC